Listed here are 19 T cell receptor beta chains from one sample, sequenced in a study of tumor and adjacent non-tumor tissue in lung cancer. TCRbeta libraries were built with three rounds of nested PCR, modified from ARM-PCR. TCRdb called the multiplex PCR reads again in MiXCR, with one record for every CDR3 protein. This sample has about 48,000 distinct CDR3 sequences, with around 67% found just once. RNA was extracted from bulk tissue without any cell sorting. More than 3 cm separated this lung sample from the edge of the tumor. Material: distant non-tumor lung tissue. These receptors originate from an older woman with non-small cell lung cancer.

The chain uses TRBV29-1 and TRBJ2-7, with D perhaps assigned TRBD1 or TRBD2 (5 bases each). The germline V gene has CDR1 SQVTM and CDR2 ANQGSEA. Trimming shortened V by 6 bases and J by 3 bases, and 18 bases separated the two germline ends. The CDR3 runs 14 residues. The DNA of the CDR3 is TGCAGCGTCAGAGGGTCCGGGACGAACTACGAGCAGTACTTC. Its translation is CSVRGSGTNYEQYF.

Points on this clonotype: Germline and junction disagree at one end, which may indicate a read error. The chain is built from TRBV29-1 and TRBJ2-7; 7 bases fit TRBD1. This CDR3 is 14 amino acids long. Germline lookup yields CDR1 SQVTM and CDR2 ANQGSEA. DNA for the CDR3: TGCAGCGTCCGACGGAGCAGGGGGTCTCACGAGCAGTATTTC. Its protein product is CSVRRSRGSHEQYF.

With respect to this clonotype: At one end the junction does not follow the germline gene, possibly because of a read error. The CDR3 sequence: CASSQIAGTYDQNF. The CDR3 DNA sequence: TGTGCCAGCAGCCAAATAGCGGGGACCTACGACCAGAACTTC. This rearrangement joins TRBV4-1 to TRBJ2-7, with 8 bases that match TRBD2. Germline CDR1 reads MGHRA; CDR2 reads YSYEKL. The CDR3 extends over 14 amino acids.

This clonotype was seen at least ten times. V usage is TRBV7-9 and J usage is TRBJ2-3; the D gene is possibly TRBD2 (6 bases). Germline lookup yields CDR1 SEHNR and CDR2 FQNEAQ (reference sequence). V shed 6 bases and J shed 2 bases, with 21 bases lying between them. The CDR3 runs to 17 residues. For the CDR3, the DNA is TGTGCCAGCAGTCTAGGCCTAGCGTTCGGTCTCACAGATACGCAGTATTTT. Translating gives CASSLGLAFGLTDTQYF.

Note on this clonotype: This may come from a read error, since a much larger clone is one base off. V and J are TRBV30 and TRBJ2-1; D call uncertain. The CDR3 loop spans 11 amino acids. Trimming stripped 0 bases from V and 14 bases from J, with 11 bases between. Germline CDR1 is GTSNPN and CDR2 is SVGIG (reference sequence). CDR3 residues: CAWSVGQLKFF. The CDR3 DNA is TGTGCCTGGAGTGTAGGGCAGTTGAAGTTCTTC. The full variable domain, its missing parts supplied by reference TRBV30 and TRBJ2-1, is SQTIHQWPATLVQPVGSPLSLECTVEGTSNPNLYWYRQAAGRGLQLLFYSVGIGQISSEVPQNLSASRPQDRQFILSSKKLLLSDSGFYLCAWSVGQLKFFGPGTRLTVL.

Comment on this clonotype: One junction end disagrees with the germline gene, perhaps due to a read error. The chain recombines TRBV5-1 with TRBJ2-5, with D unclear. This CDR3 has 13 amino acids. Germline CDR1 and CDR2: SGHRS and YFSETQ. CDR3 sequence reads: CATRVSLEESQYF. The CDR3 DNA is TGCGCCACCAGAGTATCCCTCGAAGAGAGCCAGTACTTC.

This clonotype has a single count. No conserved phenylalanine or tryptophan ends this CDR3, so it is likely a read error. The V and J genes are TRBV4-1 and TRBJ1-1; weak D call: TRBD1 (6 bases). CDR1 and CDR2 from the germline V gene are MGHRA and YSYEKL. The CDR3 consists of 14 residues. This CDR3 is CASSTRTENTEAFS. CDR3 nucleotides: TGCGCTAGCAGCACACGGACAGAGAACACTGAAGCTTTCTCT.

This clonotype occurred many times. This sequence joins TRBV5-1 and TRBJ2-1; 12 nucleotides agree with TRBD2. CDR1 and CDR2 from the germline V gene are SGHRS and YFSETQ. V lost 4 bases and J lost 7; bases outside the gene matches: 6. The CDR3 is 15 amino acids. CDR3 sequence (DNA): TGCGCCAGCAGCATGACTAGCGGGAGATGGAATGAGCAGTTCTTC. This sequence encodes CASSMTSGRWNEQFF.

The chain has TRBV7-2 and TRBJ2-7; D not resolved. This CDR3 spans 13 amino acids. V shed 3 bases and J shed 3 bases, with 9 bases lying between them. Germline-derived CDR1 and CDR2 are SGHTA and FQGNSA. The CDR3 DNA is TGTGCCAGCAGCTTGGAGAATATCTACGAGCAGTACTTC. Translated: CASSLENIYEQYF. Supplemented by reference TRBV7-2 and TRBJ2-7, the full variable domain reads GAGVSQSPSNKVTEKGKDVELRCDPISGHTALYWYRQSLGQGLEFLIYFQGNSAPDKSGLPSDRFSAERTGGSVSTLTIQRTQQEDSAVYLCASSLENIYEQYFGPGTRLTVT.

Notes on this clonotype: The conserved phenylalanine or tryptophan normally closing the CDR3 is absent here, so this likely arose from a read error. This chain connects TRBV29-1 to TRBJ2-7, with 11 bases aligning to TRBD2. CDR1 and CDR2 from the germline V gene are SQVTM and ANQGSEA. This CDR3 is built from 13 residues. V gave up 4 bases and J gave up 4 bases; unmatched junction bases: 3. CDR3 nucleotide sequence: TGCAGCGTTGCACTAGCGGGAGATTACGAGCAGTACTTA. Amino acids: CSVALAGDYEQYL.

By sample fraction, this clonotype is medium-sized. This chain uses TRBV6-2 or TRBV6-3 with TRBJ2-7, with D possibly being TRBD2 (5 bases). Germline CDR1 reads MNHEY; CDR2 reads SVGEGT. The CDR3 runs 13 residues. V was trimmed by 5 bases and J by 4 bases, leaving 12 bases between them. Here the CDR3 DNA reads TGTGCCAGCAGTCTAGCACGGGCATACGAGCAGTACTTC. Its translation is CASSLARAYEQYF.

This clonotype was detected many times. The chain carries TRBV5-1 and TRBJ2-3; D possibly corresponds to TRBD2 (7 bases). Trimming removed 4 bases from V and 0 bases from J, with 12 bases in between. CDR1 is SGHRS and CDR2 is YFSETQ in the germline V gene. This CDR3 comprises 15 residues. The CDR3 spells CASSPGGGSTDTQYF. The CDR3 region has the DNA TGCGCCAGCAGCCCGGGGGGCGGGAGCACAGATACGCAGTATTTT.

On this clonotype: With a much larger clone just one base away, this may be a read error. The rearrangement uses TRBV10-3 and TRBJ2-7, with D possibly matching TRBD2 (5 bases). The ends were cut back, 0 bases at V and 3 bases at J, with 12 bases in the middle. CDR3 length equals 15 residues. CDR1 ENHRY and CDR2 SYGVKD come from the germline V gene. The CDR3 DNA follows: TGTGCCATCAGTGAGTCAACTAACGGGATCTACGAGCAGTACTTC. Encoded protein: CAISESTNGIYEQYF.

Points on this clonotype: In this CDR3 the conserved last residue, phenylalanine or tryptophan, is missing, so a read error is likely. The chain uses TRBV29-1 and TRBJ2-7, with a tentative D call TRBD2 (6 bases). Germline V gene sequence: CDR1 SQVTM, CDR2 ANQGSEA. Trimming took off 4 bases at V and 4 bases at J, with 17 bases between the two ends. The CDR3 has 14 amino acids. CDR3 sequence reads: CSVGSGVGYYEQYS. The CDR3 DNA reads TGCAGCGTTGGTTCGGGGGTGGGTTATTACGAGCAGTACTCC.

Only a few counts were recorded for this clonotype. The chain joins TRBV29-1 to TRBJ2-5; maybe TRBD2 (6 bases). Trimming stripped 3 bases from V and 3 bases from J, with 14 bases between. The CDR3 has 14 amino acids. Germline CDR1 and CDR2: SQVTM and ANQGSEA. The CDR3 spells CSVEGGLAEETQYF. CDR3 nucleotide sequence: TGCAGCGTTGAGGGGGGATTGGCGGAAGAGACCCAGTACTTC.

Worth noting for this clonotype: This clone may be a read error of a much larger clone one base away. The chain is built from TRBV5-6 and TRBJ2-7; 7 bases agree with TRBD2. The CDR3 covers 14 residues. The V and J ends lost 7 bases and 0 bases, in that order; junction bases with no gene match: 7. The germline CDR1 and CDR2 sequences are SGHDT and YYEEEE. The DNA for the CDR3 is TGTGCCAGCGGCCTACCGGGGGGCTCCTACGAGCAGTACTTC. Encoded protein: CASGLPGGSYEQYF.

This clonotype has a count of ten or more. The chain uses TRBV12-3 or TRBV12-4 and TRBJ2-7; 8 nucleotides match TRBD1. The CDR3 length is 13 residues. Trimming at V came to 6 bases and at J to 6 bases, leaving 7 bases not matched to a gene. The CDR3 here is CASSPGQGGEQYF. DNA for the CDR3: TGTGCCAGCAGCCCCGGACAGGGCGGCGAGCAGTACTTC.

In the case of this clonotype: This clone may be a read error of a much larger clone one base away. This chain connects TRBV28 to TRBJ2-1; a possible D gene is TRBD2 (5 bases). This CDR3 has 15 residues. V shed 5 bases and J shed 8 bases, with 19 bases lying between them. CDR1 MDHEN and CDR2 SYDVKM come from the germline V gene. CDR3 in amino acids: CASSRHMGVGYEQFF. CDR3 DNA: TGTGCCAGCAGTCGACACATGGGAGTCGGTTATGAGCAGTTCTTC.

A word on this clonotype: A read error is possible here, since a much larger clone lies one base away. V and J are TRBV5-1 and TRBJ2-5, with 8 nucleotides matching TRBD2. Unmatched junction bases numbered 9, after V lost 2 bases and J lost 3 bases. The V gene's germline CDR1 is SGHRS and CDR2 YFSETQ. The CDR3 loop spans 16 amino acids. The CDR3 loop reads CASSLNSGTGKETQYF. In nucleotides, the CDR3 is TGCGCCAGCAGCTTAAATAGCGGGACTGGGAAAGAGACCCAGTACTTC.